This T cell receptor (beta chain) was profiled in a study of T cell responses to AZD1222 COVID-19 vaccine. The V gene's germline CDR1 is SGHTA and CDR2 FQGTGA. The CDR3 consists of 15 residues. Trimming took 2 bases from V and 4 from J; bases not matched to a gene: 5. The method was immunoSEQ multiplex PCR; TCRdb's version includes in-frame clones alone and lacks a portion of them. The table includes roughly 160,000 clones, 93% detected once. The sequence was collected from an adult in good health. The chain uses TRBV7-3 and TRBJ2-3; 8 nucleotides match TRBD2. The input for sequencing was peripheral blood, taken on day 0 of AZD1222 vaccination. As DNA, the CDR3 is TGTGCCAGCAGCTTAGTACGGGGGGGACCAGATACGCAGTATTTT. It is translated as CASSLVRGGPDTQYF.